A single sample is the source of the 29 T cell receptor beta chains below, sequenced in a study of blood T cell repertoires in COVID-19. TCRdb keeps only in-frame clones here, not all; method: immunoSEQ multiplex PCR. The profile covers about 150,000 clones, with over 70% appearing a single time and about 6.5% taken by the ten largest. Sequenced input: peripheral blood. These receptors were taken from a man older than 75 with acute or convalescent COVID-19.

This chain joins TRBV21-1 and TRBJ2-1; the D call TRBD2 from the table was never checked on the DNA. TRBV21-1 is marked as a pseudogene. This CDR3 comprises 18 residues. Here the CDR3 reads CASSTGLAGGFACDEQFF. DNA of the CDR3: TGTGCCAGCAGCACGGGACTAGCGGGAGGGTTTGCGTGCGATGAGCAGTTCTTC.

The chain is built from TRBV19 and TRBJ2-1, with D perhaps matching TRBD2 (5 bases). Germline CDR1 is LNHDA and CDR2 is SQIVND (reference sequence). The V end was cut by 3 bases, the J end by 2 bases, with 14 bases between. CDR3 length: 16 residues. As DNA, the CDR3 is TGTGCCAGTAGTATGGGTTCTCGAGGGCCCTACAATGAGCAGTTCTTC. Translation: CASSMGSRGPYNEQFF.

This chain links TRBV28 with TRBJ1-5; a possible D gene is TRBD1 (5 bases). V was trimmed by 11 bases and J by 9 bases, leaving 23 bases between them. This CDR3 comprises 14 residues. Germline CDR1 reads MDHEN; CDR2 reads SYDVKM. CDR3 nucleotide sequence: TGTGCCGGGTCCAGCGGAGGGGCCATCTCGCCCCAGCATTTT. Amino acids: CAGSSGGAISPQHF.

The V and J genes are TRBV3-1 (or the pseudogene TRBV3-2) and TRBJ1-5, with D tentatively TRBD1 (5 bases). This CDR3 region has 12 residues. V lost 3 bases and J lost 10, with 10 bases in between. Looked up from germline, CDR1 is LGHDT and CDR2 is YNNKEL (reference sequence). CDR3 sequence: CASSQQGGPQHF. The CDR3 bases are TGTGCCAGCAGCCAGCAGGGTGGACCCCAGCATTTT.

This chain links TRBV7-9 with TRBJ2-3; 9 bases align to TRBD2. Trimming at V came to 0 bases and at J to 0 bases, leaving 7 bases not matched to a gene. Germline CDR1 is SEHNR and CDR2 is FQNEAQ (reference sequence). This CDR3 comprises 18 residues. CDR3 sequence: CASSLARPSGISTDTQYF. The CDR3 bases are TGTGCCAGCAGCTTAGCTAGACCTAGCGGGATAAGCACAGATACGCAGTATTTT.

The count of this clone is one. The rearrangement links TRBV18 to TRBJ2-5; D gene uncertain. Germline values: CDR1 KGHSH, CDR2 LQKENI. V was pared by 1 base and J by 5 bases, with 23 bases between. This CDR3 region has 18 residues. This CDR3 is CASSPLAPFSSAGETQYF. The DNA of the CDR3 is TGTGCCAGCTCACCACTCGCGCCCTTTAGCTCGGCCGGGGAGACCCAGTACTTC.

The V gene is TRBV19, the J gene TRBJ2-5, with TRBD1 identical over 7 bases. CDR1 is LNHDA and CDR2 is SQIVND in the germline V gene (reference sequence). V was clipped by 5 bases and J by 7 bases; unmatched bases: 16. CDR3 length: 16 residues. CDR3 protein: CASSPPGQQGPGTQYF. Here the CDR3 DNA reads TGTGCCAGTAGTCCCCCTGGGCAACAGGGGCCCGGGACCCAGTACTTC.

CDR3 DNA: TGTGCCAGCAGTTTAGGGCTAACCGCTGGAAACACCATATATTTT. Translating it yields CASSLGLTAGNTIYF. V usage is TRBV28 and J usage is TRBJ1-3; D not certain. This CDR3 contains 15 residues. The V end was cut by 2 bases, the J end by 2 bases, with 10 bases between. CDR1 is MDHEN, CDR2 SYDVKM, per germline.

The V call is TRBV28, the J call TRBJ1-2; a possible D gene is TRBD1 (5 bases). The V end lost 10 bases, the J end lost 6 bases, and 12 bases lay between the germline ends. Germline CDR1 MDHEN, CDR2 SYDVKM. This CDR3 is built from 11 residues. The CDR3 protein is CAISGVDGYTF. Written as DNA, the CDR3 is TGTGCCATCTCGGGGGTTGATGGCTACACCTTC.

CDR3 coding DNA: TGTGCCAGCAGCTTGGCGGAGGGCAGGCGTGGCTACACCTTC. Amino acid sequence: CASSLAEGRRGYTF. V and J are TRBV7-2 and TRBJ1-2; D is undetermined. Trimming pared 3 bases from V and 7 bases from J, leaving 15 bases between. Germline V CDR1 and CDR2: SGHTA, FQGNSA. The length of the CDR3 is 14 residues.

This chain uses TRBV9 with TRBJ2-5; 7 bases agree with TRBD2. J was trimmed by 1 base and V by 3 bases; bases with no gene match: 3. The CDR3 is made up of 14 amino acids. Germline V gene data show CDR1 as SGDLS and CDR2 as YYNGEE. The CDR3 here is CASSATGGQETQYF. The CDR3 DNA reads as TGTGCCAGCAGCGCCACGGGGGGCCAAGAGACCCAGTACTTC.

V usage is TRBV7-3 and J usage is TRBJ2-5; maybe TRBD2 (6 bases). Germline lookup yields CDR1 SGHTA and CDR2 FQGTGA. V was shortened by 5 bases and J by 3 bases, with 10 bases between the two germline ends. CDR3 length: 13 amino acids. CDR3 protein: CASSGTGKETQYF. As DNA, the CDR3 is TGTGCCAGCAGCGGGACTGGGAAAGAGACCCAGTACTTC.

Only one count was recorded for this clone. The chain joins TRBV29-1 to TRBJ1-1, with 9 bases lining up with TRBD1. V lost 2 bases to trimming and J lost 9 bases; unmatched junction nucleotides: 7. The CDR3 runs 13 residues. The germline CDR1 and CDR2 sequences are SQVTM and ANQGSEA. In nucleotides, the CDR3 is TGCAGCGTTGAACTCGACAGGGGGAGTAAAGCTTTCTTT. Encoded protein: CSVELDRGSKAFF. Variable domain in full (rest from reference TRBV29-1 and TRBJ1-1): SAVISQKPSRDICQRGTSLTIQCQVDSQVTMMFWYRQQPGQSLTLIATANQGSEATYESGFVIDKFPISRPNLTFSTLTVSNMSPEDSSIYLCSVELDRGSKAFFGQGTRLTVV.

The rearrangement uses TRBV14 and TRBJ1-1; no clear D gene. CDR1 and CDR2 (germline): SGHDN, FVKESK. This CDR3 comprises 13 residues. The V gene lost 3 bases and the J gene lost 10 bases, with 15 bases spanning the gap. The CDR3 region is CASSQTPGRRAFF. DNA of the CDR3: TGTGCCAGCAGCCAGACACCTGGGCGTCGAGCTTTCTTT.

The V and J genes are TRBV30 and TRBJ1-1; weak D call: TRBD1 (5 bases). V was clipped by 0 bases and J by 3 bases, with 14 bases between them. The CDR3 contains 15 residues. The germline V gene encodes CDR1 GTSNPN and CDR2 SVGIG (reference sequence). DNA of the CDR3: TGTGCCTGGAGTGTACGGGGAGGGGTTCACACTGAAGCTTTCTTT. It codes for CAWSVRGGVHTEAFF.

The chain links TRBV9 to TRBJ2-2; 15 bases are shared with TRBD2. CDR3 length equals 18 residues. Germline V gene lookup returns CDR1 SGDLS and CDR2 YYNGEE. With 3 bases clipped from V and 6 bases from J, the junction kept 9 bases outside the gene matches. In DNA, the CDR3 is TGTGCCAGCAGCGGAGGACTAGCGGGGGGGTCTCTCGCCGGGGAGCTGTTTTTT. It specifies CASSGGLAGGSLAGELFF.

The DNA of the CDR3 is TGTGCCAGCAGCCCGGGGACAGGGGCTCGTGAGCAGTTCTTC. It yields the protein CASSPGTGAREQFF. The V gene is TRBV9, the J gene TRBJ2-1, with 10 bases identical to TRBD1. There are 14 residues in the CDR3. The junction had 7 bases not matched to a gene; V was cut back by 4 bases and J by 9 bases. Germline CDR1 SGDLS, CDR2 YYNGEE.

The chain employs TRBV5-4 and TRBJ2-5; the match to TRBD2 covers 9 bases. The CDR3 extends over 16 amino acids. V shed 4 bases and J 5 bases; nucleotides not matched to a gene: 12. Germline V CDR1 and CDR2: SGHNT, YYREEE (reference sequence). CDR3 DNA sequence: TGTGCCAGCAGCCCCCCCCCTAGCGGGACGATCGAGACCCAGTACTTC. This codes for CASSPPPSGTIETQYF.

This chain links TRBV2 with TRBJ1-1; D gene ambiguous. Trimming left V 2 bases short and J 2 bases short, with 9 bases between. CDR1 is SNHLY, CDR2 FYNNEI, per germline. The CDR3 has 14 residues. The CDR3 DNA sequence: TGTGCCAGCAGTGAAATGCGGATTAACACTGAAGCTTTCTTT. Its protein is CASSEMRINTEAFF.

The chain recombines TRBV5-1 with TRBJ2-3; perhaps TRBD1 as D (6 bases). CDR3 length: 14 residues. V dropped 9 bases and J dropped 2 bases, with 16 bases sitting between them. Germline CDR1 SGHRS, CDR2 YFSETQ. The CDR3: CATNRDQITDTQYF. CDR3 bases: TGCGCCACCAACAGGGACCAAATCACAGATACGCAGTATTTT. Combining the CDR3 with reference TRBV5-1 and TRBJ2-3 gives the whole variable domain KAGVTQTPRYLIKTRGQQVTLSCSPISGHRSVSWYQQTPGQGLQFLFEYFSETQRNKGNFPGRFSGRQFSNSRSEMNVSTLELGDSALYLCATNRDQITDTQYFGPGTRLTVL.

The rearrangement links TRBV7-3 to TRBJ2-1; TRBD2 matches 12 bases. CDR1 SGHTA and CDR2 FQGTGA come from the germline V gene. V lost 5 bases and J lost 15; bases outside the gene matches: 8. This CDR3 is 13 amino acids long. The CDR3 DNA follows: TGTGCCAGCAGCCTGACTAGCGGGAGTTTTCCGTTCTTC. As protein: CASSLTSGSFPFF. Full variable domain (outside the CDR3, taken from reference TRBV7-3 and TRBJ2-1): GAGVSQTPSNKVTEKGKYVELRCDPISGHTALYWYRQSLGQGPEFLIYFQGTGAADDSGLPNDRFFAVRPEGSVSTLKIQRTERGDSAVYLCASSLTSGSFPFFGPGTRLTVL.

This clone was counted once. The chain joins TRBV29-1 to TRBJ1-2, with 10 bases that match TRBD1. V lost 4 bases, J lost 0 bases, and 8 bases stayed unmatched. The CDR3 is 16 amino acids. Germline V gene sequence: CDR1 SQVTM, CDR2 ANQGSEA. As DNA, the CDR3 is TGCAGCGTTGCCGTGGGGACAGGGGCTTCTAACTATGGCTACACCTTC. Its protein product is CSVAVGTGASNYGYTF.

In its sample, this clone was seen once. CDR3 sequence: CASSQVGSRQPQHF. The CDR3 region has the DNA TGTGCCAGCAGCCAAGTGGGCAGCAGGCAGCCCCAGCATTTT. The V gene is TRBV3-1 (or the pseudogene TRBV3-2), the J gene TRBJ1-5; D not certain. The CDR3 spans 14 residues. CDR1 is LGHDT, CDR2 YNNKEL, per germline (reference sequence). Deletions cut 1 base from V and 7 bases from J, with 11 bases between.

V and J are TRBV7-3 and TRBJ1-1, with a tentative D call TRBD1 (5 bases). The CDR3 contains 13 residues. Germline V CDR1 and CDR2: SGHTA, FQGTGA. Trimming shortened V by 6 bases and J by 5 bases, and 13 bases separated the two germline ends. The CDR3 protein is CASSRQRETEAFF. The CDR3 DNA reads TGTGCCAGCAGTAGACAGCGTGAAACTGAAGCTTTCTTT.

The chain recombines TRBV5-1 with TRBJ2-3; 7 positions match TRBD1. J gave up 0 bases and V 0 bases, and 7 bases lay outside the gene matches. Germline CDR1 is SGHRS and CDR2 is YFSETQ. The length of the CDR3 is 17 residues. The CDR3 nucleotides read TGCGCCAGCAGCTTGGGACGACAGGGCACTAGCACAGATACGCAGTATTTT. Translated: CASSLGRQGTSTDTQYF.

The V call is TRBV3-1 (or the pseudogene TRBV3-2), the J call TRBJ1-4; a possible D gene is TRBD1 (6 bases). The V and J ends lost 1 base and 5 bases respectively, with 11 bases between them. Germline V gives CDR1 LGHDT, CDR2 YNNKEL (reference sequence). The CDR3 runs 15 residues. The CDR3 loop is CASSQGGPANEKLFF. The CDR3 DNA reads as TGTGCCAGCAGCCAAGGGGGGCCGGCAAATGAAAAACTGTTTTTT.

This CDR3 reads CASSTGQGGYTF. The DNA for the CDR3 is TGTGCCAGCTCAACAGGACAGGGCGGCTACACCTTC. The chain joins TRBV18 to TRBJ1-2; 8 bases agree with TRBD1. Germline V gives CDR1 KGHSH, CDR2 LQKENI. The CDR3 has 12 amino acids. V shed 5 bases and J 8 bases; nucleotides not matched to a gene: 4.

The chain employs TRBV28 and TRBJ1-6; D may be TRBD1 (6 bases). The V and J ends lost 6 bases and 7 bases respectively, with 16 bases between them. Per the germline V gene, CDR1 is MDHEN and CDR2 is SYDVKM. The CDR3 loop spans 15 amino acids. CDR3 residues: CASRLQGPRNSPLHF. The CDR3 coding sequence is TGTGCCAGCAGACTACAGGGACCTAGGAATTCACCCCTCCACTTT.

The rearrangement uses TRBV9 and TRBJ2-7; 7 positions match TRBD2. The germline gives CDR1 SGDLS, CDR2 YYNGEE. V trimming: 4 bases; J trimming: 0 bases; junction bases outside the gene matches: 10. There are 16 residues in the CDR3. This CDR3 reads CASSPNAGGSSYEQYF. The DNA of the CDR3 is TGTGCCAGCAGCCCTAACGCGGGCGGGAGCTCCTACGAGCAGTACTTC.